This T cell receptor (beta chain) was found in a study of immune heterogeneity within non-small cell lung tumors. Background on the study: With respect to histology, the tumors encompassed a handful of squamous cell carcinomas, under 11 non-squamous carcinomas and 1 not otherwise specified.

With around 0.6 ug used per sample, the template was genomic DNA from bulk tumor. Surgical sampling yielded several biopsies per primary tumor (spaced far apart). Undergoing curative surgery were patients whose non-small cell lung cancer was untreated and newly diagnosed. Donors were newly diagnosed non-small cell lung cancer patients having surgery with curative intent. Multiplex PCR relied on 32 V and 13 J primers to amplify TCR beta CDR3. TCRdb reanalysed the multiplex PCR reads using MiXCR and keeps one entry per CDR3 protein. The sample lists 20,000 to 25,000 distinct CDR3 sequences, under 35% occurring once. This clonotype was seen at least ten times. This clonotype originated in a man aged 40-49 years with non-small cell lung cancer. The sample consisted of lung tumor tissue.

CDR3 protein: CSARDGRVYNEQFF. CDR3 in DNA: TGCAGTGCTAGAGACGGGAGAGTTTACAATGAGCAGTTCTTC. The chain is built from TRBV20-1 and TRBJ2-1; maybe TRBD2 (6 bases). The CDR3 sequence is 14 residues long. Germline V gives CDR1 DFQATT, CDR2 SNEGSKA (reference sequence). Trimming pared 0 bases from V and 4 bases from J, leaving 10 bases between.